One sample yielded the 3 T cell receptor beta chains listed below, sequenced in a study of tumor and adjacent non-tumor tissue in lung cancer. TCRbeta libraries were built with three rounds of nested PCR, modified from ARM-PCR. One entry per CDR3 protein, called by TCRdb with MiXCR from the multiplex PCR reads. The table lists 220,000 or so distinct CDR3 sequences, 71% of them singletons. The template was RNA from unsorted bulk tissue. The specimen was lung tumor tissue. The source is a man aged 55 to 70 with non-small cell lung cancer.

The CDR3 region has the DNA TGCAGTGCTTCCGGGACCTGGGGTTCAGTCCTCCACTTT. This gives the protein CSASGTWGSVLHF. This chain links TRBV20-1 with TRBJ1-6, with a possible D match to TRBD1 (5 bases). Trimming cost V 5 bases and J 15 bases, with 20 bases left between them. Germline CDR1 reads DFQATT; CDR2 reads SNEGSKA (reference sequence). The CDR3 sequence is 13 residues long.

Regarding this clonotype: A junction end diverges from the germline sequence, so it may reflect a read error. The chain has TRBV4-2 and TRBJ1-5; no clear D gene. The length of the CDR3 is 13 residues. Per germline, CDR1 LGHNA and CDR2 YNFKEQ. DNA for the CDR3: TGTGCCATCAGCCCTCGGCACAATCAGCCCCAACATTTT. This translates into CAISPRHNQPQHF.

The chain links TRBV12-3 or TRBV12-4 to TRBJ2-6, with 7 bases that match TRBD1. The V segment lost 4 bases and the J segment 0 bases; nucleotides outside the gene matches: 3. The CDR3 is made up of 16 amino acids. In DNA form, the CDR3 reads TGTGCCAGCAGTTCAACAGGGGACTCTGGGGCCAACGTCCTGACTTTC. Translating gives CASSSTGDSGANVLTF.